This T cell receptor (beta chain) is from a study of regulatory T cells in long-lasting Graves disease. Study-wide results and caveats: Persistent Graves' patients showed less TCR diversity than newly diagnosed patients showed. TRBV28, TRBJ1-2 and TRBJ2-5 were favored in persistent disease. Persistent patients had a count of shared public clonotypes (around 2,700) that exceeded that of new patients (around 910).

This CDR3 has 15 amino acids. Germline trimming cut 7 bases from V and 4 bases from J; bases unmatched to any gene: 8. Documented time point: persistent/refractory GD, antithyroid drugs over 5 years with positive TRAb. TCR sequences were obtained from RNA taken from PBMCs. Arm-PCR of CDR3 regions with iRepertoire HTBI primers generated TCR beta libraries. TCRdb reprocessed the multiplex PCR reads with MiXCR, giving one entry per CDR3 protein. The data hold 450,000 or so distinct CDR3 sequences, with more than 20% observed a single time. This clonotype was counted many times. The antigen remains unidentified.

The V and J genes are TRBV12-3 or TRBV12-4 and TRBJ2-5; 11 positions match TRBD2. The source was peripheral blood mononuclear cells (PBMCs), collected when the disease was refractory, from a patient treated with antithyroid drugs. This receptor was taken from a female donor with Graves disease. Written as DNA, the CDR3 is TGTGCCAGCATCCGTCTGACTAGCGGGATAGAGACCCAGTACTTC. Protein sequence: CASIRLTSGIETQYF.